One sample yielded the 3 T cell receptor beta chains listed below, sequenced in a study of persistence of HIV-infected CD4 T cells. The libraries were made with immunoSEQ version 4 in survey mode. The repertoire was sequenced with immunoSEQ multiplex PCR; TCRdb's copy has only in-frame clones and lacks some. The repertoire includes about 16,000 clones, roughly two thirds of them detected once, and approximately 8.4% sits in the top ten. Lysates of CMV-infected fibroblasts at approximately 9.4 ug/mL stimulated these cells. Sorting selected CD4+ T cells upregulating both CD40 ligand and CD69. These receptors lack a known antigen. The sample consisted of CD4+ T cells sorted from PBMCs after roughly 19-hour stimulation, taken from a patient who received antiretroviral therapy. The receptors originated from an adult woman with HIV who was CMV-seropositive.

Written as DNA, the CDR3 is TGCAGCGTCTCCGAGACAGCTGGAAACACCATATATTTT. It translates to CSVSETAGNTIYF. The chain combines TRBV29-1 with TRBJ1-3, with a weak D call TRBD1 (5 bases). V lost 6 bases and J lost 2, with 11 bases in between. CDR3 size: 13 residues. CDR1 SQVTM and CDR2 ANQGSEA come from the germline V gene.

V is TRBV2 and J is TRBJ2-5; D assignment may be TRBD1 or TRBD2 (5 bases each). Germline V gives CDR1 SNHLY, CDR2 FYNNEI. Trimming left V 7 bases short and J 5 bases short, with 14 bases between. The CDR3 totals 13 residues. This chain's CDR3 is CASNRIRGETQYF. The CDR3 nucleotides read TGTGCCAGCAACCGCATCCGGGGCGAGACCCAGTACTTC.

The chain is built from TRBV19 and TRBJ1-5; 11 bases agree with TRBD1. Germline V lookup: CDR1 LNHDA, CDR2 SQIVND (reference sequence). This CDR3 spans 17 amino acids. V was clipped by 3 bases and J by 5 bases; unmatched bases: 9. The CDR3 coding sequence is TGTGCCAGTAGTATGCGTCGGACAGGGGGCGGCTATCAGCCCCAGCATTTT. Translated: CASSMRRTGGGYQPQHF.